This T cell receptor (beta chain) was retrieved from a study of graft-versus-host responses after intestinal transplantation. Overall study context: Each recipient received anti-thymocyte globulin induction, then tacrolimus and steroids for around three years. Study-wide points: Patients with graft-donor T cell macrochimerism had high graft-versus-host to host-versus-graft clonal ratios in allografts. Recipient marrow held GvH clones, some first seen in ileum or blood. Levels of circulating GvH clones at their peak were associated with early post-transplant HvG declines.

The CDR3 consists of 17 residues. Trimming took off 5 bases at V and 0 bases at J, with 19 bases between the two ends. Germline lookup yields CDR1 SGHTA and CDR2 FQGTGA. Remarks on this clone: Its antigen is currently unknown.

Libraries were prepared by immunoSEQ multiplex PCR; TCRdb keeps only in-frame clonotypes and omits some of them. The data contain approximately 86,000 clones, roughly 92% of them singletons. V gene TRBV7-3 combines with J gene TRBJ2-5; D is possibly TRBD1 (7 bases). The TCR was taken from a human donor who was the organ donor for an intestinal transplant. Source: unstimulated CD8+ T cells sorted from spleen or lymph node cells, taken before transplant. The CDR3, as DNA: TGTGCCAGCAGCCAAGGAGGGGGCTGGGGTAACCAAGAGACCCAGTACTTC. Protein product: CASSQGGGWGNQETQYF.